This T cell receptor (beta chain) is from a study of T cell changes during pregnancy in multiple sclerosis. J was trimmed by 5 bases and V by 2 bases; bases with no gene match: 6. CDR3 length equals 15 residues. Germline-derived CDR1 and CDR2 are PRHDT and FYEKMQ (reference sequence). The assay was immunoSEQ multiplex PCR, and TCRdb's table has in-frame clones only and misses some. The top ten clones hold roughly 0.88% of a sample with around 100,000 clones, about 91% of them seen once. The sequence was collected from a female donor with multiple sclerosis, enrolled in a pregnancy study. The V gene is TRBV13, the J gene TRBJ2-4; 7 bases map to TRBD1. The sample consisted of peripheral blood, taken after pregnancy. CDR3 residues: CASSLHLDRENIQYF. The DNA for the CDR3 is TGTGCCAGCAGCTTACACCTTGACAGGGAAAACATTCAGTACTTC.